This T cell receptor (beta chain) emerged from a study of T cell changes during pregnancy in multiple sclerosis. The CDR3 has 13 amino acids. The germline CDR1 and CDR2 sequences are MNHNS and SASEGT. Trimming pared 7 bases from V and 12 bases from J, leaving 21 bases between. Repertoires were generated with immunoSEQ multiplex PCR, while TCRdb's copy carries only in-frame clones and drops some. The table has over 60,000 clones, 91% seen once. The starting material was peripheral blood, obtained in the third trimester of pregnancy. The receptor was isolated from a female donor in good health, enrolled as a control in a pregnancy study. The rearrangement links TRBV6-1 to TRBJ1-1; D might be TRBD1 (6 bases). For the CDR3, the DNA is TGTGCCAGCACCCCCCCGGGGGGCGGCGAGTCTTTCTTT. This sequence encodes CASTPPGGGESFF.